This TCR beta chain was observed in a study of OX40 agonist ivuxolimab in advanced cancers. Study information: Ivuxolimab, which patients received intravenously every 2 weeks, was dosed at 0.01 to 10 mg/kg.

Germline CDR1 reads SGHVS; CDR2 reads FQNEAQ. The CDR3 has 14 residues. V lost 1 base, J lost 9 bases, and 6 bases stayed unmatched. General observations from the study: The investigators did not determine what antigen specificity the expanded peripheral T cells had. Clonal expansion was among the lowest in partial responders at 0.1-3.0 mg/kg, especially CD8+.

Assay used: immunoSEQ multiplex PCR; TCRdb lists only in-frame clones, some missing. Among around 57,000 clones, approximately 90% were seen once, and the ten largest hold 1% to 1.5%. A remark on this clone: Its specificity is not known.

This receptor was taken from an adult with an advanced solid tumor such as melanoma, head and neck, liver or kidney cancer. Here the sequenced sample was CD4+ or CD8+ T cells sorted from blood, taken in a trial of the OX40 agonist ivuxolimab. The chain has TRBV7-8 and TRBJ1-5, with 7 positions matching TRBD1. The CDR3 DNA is TGTGCCAGCAGCTTAGGGACAGGCTCTCGGCCCCAGCATTTT. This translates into CASSLGTGSRPQHF.